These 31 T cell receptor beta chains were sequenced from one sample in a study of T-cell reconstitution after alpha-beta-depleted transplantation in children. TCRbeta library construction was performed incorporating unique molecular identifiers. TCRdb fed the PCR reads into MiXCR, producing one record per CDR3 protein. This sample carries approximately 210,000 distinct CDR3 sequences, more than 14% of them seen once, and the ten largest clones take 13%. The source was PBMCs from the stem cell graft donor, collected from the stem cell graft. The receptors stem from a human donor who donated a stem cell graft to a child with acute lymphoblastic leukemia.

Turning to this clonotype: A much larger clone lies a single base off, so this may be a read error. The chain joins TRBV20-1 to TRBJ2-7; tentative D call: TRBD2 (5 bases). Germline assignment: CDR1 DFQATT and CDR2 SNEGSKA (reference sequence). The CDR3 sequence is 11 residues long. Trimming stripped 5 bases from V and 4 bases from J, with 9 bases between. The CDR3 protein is CSAGERYEQYF. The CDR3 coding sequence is TGCAGTGCTGGCGAGCGGTACGAGCAGTACTTC.

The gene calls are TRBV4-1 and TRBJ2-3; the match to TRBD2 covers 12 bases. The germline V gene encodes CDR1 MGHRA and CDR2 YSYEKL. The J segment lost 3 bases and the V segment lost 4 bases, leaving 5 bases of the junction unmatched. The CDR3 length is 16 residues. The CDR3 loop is CASSLRGTSGTDTQYF. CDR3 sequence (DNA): TGCGCCAGCAGCCTCAGAGGGACTAGCGGGACAGATACGCAGTATTTT.

This CDR3 reads CASRLEWAVTETQYF. CDR3 bases: TGCGCCAGCAGACTGGAATGGGCCGTTACAGAGACCCAGTACTTC. The chain couples TRBV5-1 to TRBJ2-5; D ambiguous. With 5 bases removed from V and 4 bases from J, the gap between germline ends came to 18 bases. CDR1 is SGHRS, CDR2 YFSETQ, per germline. There are 15 residues in the CDR3.

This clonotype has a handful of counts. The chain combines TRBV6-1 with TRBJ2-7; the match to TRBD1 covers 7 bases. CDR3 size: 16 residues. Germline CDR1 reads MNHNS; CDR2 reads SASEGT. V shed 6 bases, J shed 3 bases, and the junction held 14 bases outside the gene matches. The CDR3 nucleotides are TGTGCCAGCAGCCGCGCGGCTGGACAGGCCATCTACGAGCAGTACTTC. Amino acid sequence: CASSRAAGQAIYEQYF.

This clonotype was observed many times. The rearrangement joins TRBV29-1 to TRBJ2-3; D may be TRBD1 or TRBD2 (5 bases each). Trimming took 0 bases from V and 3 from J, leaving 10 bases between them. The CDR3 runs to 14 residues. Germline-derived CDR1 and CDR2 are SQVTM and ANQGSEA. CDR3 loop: CSVEEGEWTDTQYF. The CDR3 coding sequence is TGCAGCGTTGAAGAGGGGGAATGGACAGATACGCAGTATTTT.

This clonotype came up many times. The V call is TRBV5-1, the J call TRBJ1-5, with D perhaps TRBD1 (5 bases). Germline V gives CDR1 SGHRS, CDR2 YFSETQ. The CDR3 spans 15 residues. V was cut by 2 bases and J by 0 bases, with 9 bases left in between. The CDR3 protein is CASSFGTDSNQPQHF. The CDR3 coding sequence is TGCGCCAGCAGCTTCGGGACGGATAGCAATCAGCCCCAGCATTTT.

Here the CDR3 reads CASSLERDGGYTF. The CDR3 nucleotides read TGTGCCAGCAGCTTAGAACGGGACGGCGGCTACACCTTC. This rearrangement joins TRBV11-2 to TRBJ1-2; D perhaps matches TRBD1 (5 bases). V was clipped by 0 bases and J by 8 bases, with 10 bases between them. The CDR3 contains 13 residues. Germline V gene lookup returns CDR1 SGHAT and CDR2 FQNNGV.

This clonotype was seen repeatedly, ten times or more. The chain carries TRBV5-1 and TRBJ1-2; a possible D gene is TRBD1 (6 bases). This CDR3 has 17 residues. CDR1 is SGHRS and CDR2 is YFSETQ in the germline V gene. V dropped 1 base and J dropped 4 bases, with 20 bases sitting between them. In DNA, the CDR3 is TGCGCCAGCAGCTTGAGGGCAGGGGAGATGCTAGGCTATGGCTACACCTTC. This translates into CASSLRAGEMLGYGYTF.

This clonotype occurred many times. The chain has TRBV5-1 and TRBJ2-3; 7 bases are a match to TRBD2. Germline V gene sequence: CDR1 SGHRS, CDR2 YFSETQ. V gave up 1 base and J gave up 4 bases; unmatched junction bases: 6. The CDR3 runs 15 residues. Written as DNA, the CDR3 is TGCGCCAGCAGCTTGCCGGGAGGAAGAGCAGATACGCAGTATTTT. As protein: CASSLPGGRADTQYF.

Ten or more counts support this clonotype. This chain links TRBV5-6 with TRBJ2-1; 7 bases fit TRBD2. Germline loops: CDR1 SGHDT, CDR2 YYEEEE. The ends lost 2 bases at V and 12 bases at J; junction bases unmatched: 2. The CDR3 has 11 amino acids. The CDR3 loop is CASSFGEGQFF. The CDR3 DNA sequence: TGTGCCAGCAGCTTTGGGGAGGGGCAGTTCTTC.

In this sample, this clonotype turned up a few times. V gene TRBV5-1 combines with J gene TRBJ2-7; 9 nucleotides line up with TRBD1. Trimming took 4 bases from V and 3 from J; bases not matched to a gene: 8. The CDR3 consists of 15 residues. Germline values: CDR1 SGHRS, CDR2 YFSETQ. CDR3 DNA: TGCGCCAGCAGCCTTACAGGGGGCGCAGGCTACGAGCAGTACTTC. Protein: CASSLTGGAGYEQYF.

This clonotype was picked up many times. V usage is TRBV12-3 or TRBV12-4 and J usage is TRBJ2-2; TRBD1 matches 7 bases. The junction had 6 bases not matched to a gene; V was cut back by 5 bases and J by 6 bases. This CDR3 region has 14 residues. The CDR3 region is CASSANRGAGELFF. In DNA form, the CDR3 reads TGTGCCAGCAGTGCTAACAGGGGTGCCGGGGAGCTGTTTTTT.

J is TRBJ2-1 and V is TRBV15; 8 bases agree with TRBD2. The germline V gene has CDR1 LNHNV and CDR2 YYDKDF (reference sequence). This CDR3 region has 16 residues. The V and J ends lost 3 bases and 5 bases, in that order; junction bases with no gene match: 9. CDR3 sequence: CATSRTLWTSNNEQFF. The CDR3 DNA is TGTGCCACCAGCAGGACACTTTGGACTAGCAACAATGAGCAGTTCTTC. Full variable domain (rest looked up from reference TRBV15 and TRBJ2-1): DAMVIQNPRYQVTQFGKPVTLSCSQTLNHNVMYWYQQKSSQAPKLLFHYYDKDFNNEADTPDNFQSRRPNTSFCFLDIRSPGLGDTAMYLCATSRTLWTSNNEQFFGPGTRLTVL.

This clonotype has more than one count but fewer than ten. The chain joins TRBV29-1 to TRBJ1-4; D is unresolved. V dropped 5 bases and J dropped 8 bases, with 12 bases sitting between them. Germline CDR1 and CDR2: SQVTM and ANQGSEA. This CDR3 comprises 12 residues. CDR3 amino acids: CSVYDLGEKLFF. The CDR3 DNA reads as TGCAGCGTTTACGACCTGGGCGAAAAACTGTTTTTT.

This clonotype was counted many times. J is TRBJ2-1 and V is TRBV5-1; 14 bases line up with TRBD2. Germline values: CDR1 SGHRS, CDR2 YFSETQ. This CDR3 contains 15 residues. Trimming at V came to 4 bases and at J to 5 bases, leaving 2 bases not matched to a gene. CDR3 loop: CASSVGLAGDNEQFF. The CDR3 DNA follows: TGCGCCAGCAGCGTGGGACTAGCGGGAGACAATGAGCAGTTCTTC.

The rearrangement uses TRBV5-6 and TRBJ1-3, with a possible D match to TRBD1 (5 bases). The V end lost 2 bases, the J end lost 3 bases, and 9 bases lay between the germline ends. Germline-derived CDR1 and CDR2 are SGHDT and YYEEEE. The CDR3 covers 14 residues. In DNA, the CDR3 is TGTGCCAGCAGCTTTCAAGGGGTTGGAAACACCATATATTTT. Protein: CASSFQGVGNTIYF.

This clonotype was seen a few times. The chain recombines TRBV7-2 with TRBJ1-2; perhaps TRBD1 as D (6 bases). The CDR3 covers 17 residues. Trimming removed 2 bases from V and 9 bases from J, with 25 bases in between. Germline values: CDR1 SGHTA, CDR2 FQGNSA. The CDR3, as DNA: TGTGCCAGCAGCTTATCCTCAACGGGGGCAGCCACTGGGCGCTACACCTTC. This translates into CASSLSSTGAATGRYTF.

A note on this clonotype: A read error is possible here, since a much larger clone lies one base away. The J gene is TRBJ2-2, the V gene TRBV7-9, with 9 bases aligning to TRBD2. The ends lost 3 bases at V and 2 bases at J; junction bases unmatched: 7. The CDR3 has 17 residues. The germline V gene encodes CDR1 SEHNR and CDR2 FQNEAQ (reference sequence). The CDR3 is CASSFYSGSPNTGELFF. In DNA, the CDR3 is TGTGCCAGCAGCTTTTATAGCGGGAGCCCCAACACCGGGGAGCTGTTTTTT.

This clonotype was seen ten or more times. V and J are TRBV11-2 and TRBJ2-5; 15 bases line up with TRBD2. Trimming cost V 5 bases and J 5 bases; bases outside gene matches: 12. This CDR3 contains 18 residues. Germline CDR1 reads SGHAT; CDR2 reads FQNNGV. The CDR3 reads CASSPWTSGRGAEETQYF. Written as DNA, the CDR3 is TGTGCCAGCAGCCCCTGGACTAGCGGGAGGGGCGCGGAGGAGACCCAGTACTTC.

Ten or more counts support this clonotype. The chain's CDR3 is CSVPSAGSYNEQFF. The CDR3, as DNA: TGCAGCGTCCCCTCGGCGGGATCCTACAATGAGCAGTTCTTC. The chain joins TRBV29-1 to TRBJ2-1; TRBD2 is a possible D gene (6 bases). The CDR3 spans 14 residues. Looked up from germline, CDR1 is SQVTM and CDR2 is ANQGSEA. The V end was cut by 6 bases, the J end by 1 base, with 13 bases between.

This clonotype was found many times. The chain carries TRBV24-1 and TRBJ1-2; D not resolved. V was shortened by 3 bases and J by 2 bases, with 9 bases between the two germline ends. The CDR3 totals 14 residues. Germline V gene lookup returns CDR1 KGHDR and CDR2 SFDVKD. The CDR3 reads CATSDARRNYGYTF. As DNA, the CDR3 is TGTGCCACCAGTGATGCCAGACGGAACTATGGCTACACCTTC.

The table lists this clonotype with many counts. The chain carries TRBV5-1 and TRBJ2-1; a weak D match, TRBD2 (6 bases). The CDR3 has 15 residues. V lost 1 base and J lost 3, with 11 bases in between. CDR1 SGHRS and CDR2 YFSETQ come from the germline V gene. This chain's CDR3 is CASSLTPGVYNEQFF. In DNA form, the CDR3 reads TGCGCCAGCAGCTTGACCCCGGGGGTCTACAATGAGCAGTTCTTC.

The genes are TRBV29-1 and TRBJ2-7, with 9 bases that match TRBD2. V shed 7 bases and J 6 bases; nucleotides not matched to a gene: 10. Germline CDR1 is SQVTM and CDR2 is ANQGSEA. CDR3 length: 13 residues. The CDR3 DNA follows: TGCAGCGCTGCGGGGGGGGTCGATGGCGAGCAGTACTTC. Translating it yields CSAAGGVDGEQYF.

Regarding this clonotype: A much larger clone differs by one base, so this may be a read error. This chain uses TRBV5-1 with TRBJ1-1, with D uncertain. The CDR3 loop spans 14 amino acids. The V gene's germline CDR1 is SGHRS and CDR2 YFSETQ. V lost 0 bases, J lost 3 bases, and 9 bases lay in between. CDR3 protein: CASSLGTMHTEAFF. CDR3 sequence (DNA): TGCGCCAGCAGCTTGGGCACCATGCACACTGAAGCTTTCTTT.

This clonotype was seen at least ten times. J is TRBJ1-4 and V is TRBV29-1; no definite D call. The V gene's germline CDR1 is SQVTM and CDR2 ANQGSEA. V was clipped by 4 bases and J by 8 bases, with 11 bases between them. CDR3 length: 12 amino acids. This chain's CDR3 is CSVVETSEKLFF. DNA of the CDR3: TGCAGCGTTGTCGAGACGAGCGAAAAACTGTTTTTT.

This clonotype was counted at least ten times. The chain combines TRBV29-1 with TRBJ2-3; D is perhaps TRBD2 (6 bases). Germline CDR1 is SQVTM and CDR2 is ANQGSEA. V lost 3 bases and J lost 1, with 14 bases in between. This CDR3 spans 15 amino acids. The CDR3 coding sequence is TGCAGCGTTGACGGAAGGGAGGCGGGCACAGATACGCAGTATTTT. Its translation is CSVDGREAGTDTQYF.

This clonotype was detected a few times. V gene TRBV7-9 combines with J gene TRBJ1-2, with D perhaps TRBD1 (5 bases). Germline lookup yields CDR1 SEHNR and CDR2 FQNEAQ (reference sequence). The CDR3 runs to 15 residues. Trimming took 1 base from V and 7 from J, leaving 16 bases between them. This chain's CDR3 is CASSLGLKIGAGYTF. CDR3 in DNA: TGTGCCAGCAGCTTAGGCCTGAAGATAGGGGCTGGCTACACCTTC. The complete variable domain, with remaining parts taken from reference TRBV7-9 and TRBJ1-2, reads DTGVSQNPRHKITKRGQNVTFRCDPISEHNRLYWYRQTLGQGPEFLTYFQNEAQLEKSRLLSDRFSAERPKGSFSTLEIQRTEQGDSAMYLCASSLGLKIGAGYTFGSGTRLTVV.

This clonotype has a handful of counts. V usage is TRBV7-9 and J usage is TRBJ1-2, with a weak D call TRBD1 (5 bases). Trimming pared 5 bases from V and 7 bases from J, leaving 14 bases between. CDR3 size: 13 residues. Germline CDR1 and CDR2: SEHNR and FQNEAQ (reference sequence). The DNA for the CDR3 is TGTGCCAGCAGCCAGGAGGGGTCGCGTGGCTACACCTTC. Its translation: CASSQEGSRGYTF.

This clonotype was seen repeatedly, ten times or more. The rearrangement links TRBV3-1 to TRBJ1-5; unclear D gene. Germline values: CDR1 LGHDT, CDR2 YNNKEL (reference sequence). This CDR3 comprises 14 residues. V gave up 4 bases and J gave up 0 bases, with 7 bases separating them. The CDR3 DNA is TGTGCCAGCAGCCTCAGATATAGCAATCAGCCCCAGCATTTT. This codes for CASSLRYSNQPQHF.

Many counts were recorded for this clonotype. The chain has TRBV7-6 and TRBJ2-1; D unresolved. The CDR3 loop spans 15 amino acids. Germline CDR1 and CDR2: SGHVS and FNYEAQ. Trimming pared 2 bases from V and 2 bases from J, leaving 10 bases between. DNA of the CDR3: TGTGCCAGCAGCTTAAAGGGCTCTCCCTACAATGAGCAGTTCTTC. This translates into CASSLKGSPYNEQFF. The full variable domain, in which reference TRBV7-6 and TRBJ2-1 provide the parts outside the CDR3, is GAGVSQSPRYKVTKRGQDVALRCDPISGHVSLYWYRQALGQGPEFLTYFNYEAQQDKSGLPNDRFSAERPEGSISTLTIQRTEQRDSAMYRCASSLKGSPYNEQFFGPGTRLTVL.

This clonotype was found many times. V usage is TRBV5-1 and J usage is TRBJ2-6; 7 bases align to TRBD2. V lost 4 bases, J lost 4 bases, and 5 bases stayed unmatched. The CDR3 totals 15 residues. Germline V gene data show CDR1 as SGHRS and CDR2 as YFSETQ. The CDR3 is CASSPGGSGANVLTF. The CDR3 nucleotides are TGCGCCAGCAGCCCGGGGGGTTCCGGGGCCAACGTCCTGACTTTC. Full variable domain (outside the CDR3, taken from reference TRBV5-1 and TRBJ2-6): KAGVTQTPRYLIKTRGQQVTLSCSPISGHRSVSWYQQTPGQGLQFLFEYFSETQRNKGNFPGRFSGRQFSNSRSEMNVSTLELGDSALYLCASSPGGSGANVLTFGAGSRLTVL.